This T cell receptor beta chain emerged from a study of cytomegalovirus exposure and HLA in healthy donors. Use of 60 Vbeta and 13 Jbeta primers characterized the PCR. Produced via immunoSEQ multiplex PCR; TCRdb's table is partial and in-frame only. The data show about 130,000 clones, with 82% seen just once and roughly 1.2% held by the top ten. With V trimmed by 0 bases and J by 12 bases, 3 bases remained unmatched. Per germline, CDR1 ENHRY and CDR2 SYGVKD. This CDR3 comprises 13 residues. V usage is TRBV10-3 and J usage is TRBJ1-5, with TRBD1 identical over 9 bases. The clonotype comes from a boy aged 5 to 17 in good health and CMV-seronegative. Sequenced input: PBMCs. CDR3 coding DNA: TGTGCCATCAGTGAGTCGGGGGACAGGGTCCAGCATTTT. The encoded protein is CAISESGDRVQHF.